These 20 T cell receptor beta chains share one sample of origin, sequenced in a study of T cells in pancreatic ductal adenocarcinoma. Profiled with immunoSEQ multiplex PCR; TCRdb holds only in-frame clones, not every one. The data contain about 98,000 clones, over 90% of them singletons. The selected patients with pancreatic ductal adenocarcinoma had surgery but no neoadjuvant therapy. The specimen was PBMCs. Every receptor here comes from a human donor with pancreatic ductal adenocarcinoma.

This chain uses TRBV7-2 with TRBJ2-3, with TRBD2 as a possible D gene (6 bases). V was trimmed by 6 bases and J by 4 bases, leaving 14 bases between them. CDR3 length: 14 amino acids. From germline, CDR1 is SGHTA and CDR2 FQGNSA. In DNA form, the CDR3 reads TGTGCCAGCAGGCGAGGCGGGATTGCAGATACGCAGTATTTT. Protein product: CASRRGGIADTQYF.

This clone was observed once. This sequence joins TRBV5-1 and TRBJ2-1; D is ambiguous. This CDR3 has 15 residues. V was pared by 5 bases and J by 8 bases, with 20 bases between. Germline V gene sequence: CDR1 SGHRS, CDR2 YFSETQ. The CDR3 sequence: CASRENLEGFYEQFF. The CDR3 nucleotides read TGCGCCAGCAGGGAGAACCTAGAAGGTTTTTATGAGCAGTTCTTC.

The rearrangement joins TRBV30 to TRBJ2-1; the match to TRBD1 covers 10 bases. V shed 8 bases and J 7 bases; nucleotides not matched to a gene: 8. This CDR3 region has 13 residues. Germline CDR1 and CDR2: GTSNPN and SVGIG (reference sequence). The CDR3 nucleotides read TGTGCCCGCCGGGACAGGGGCTTTAATGAGCAGTTCTTC. As protein: CARRDRGFNEQFF.

The V and J genes are TRBV5-1 and TRBJ1-4; TRBD1 matches 9 bases. Trimming cost V 4 bases and J 8 bases; bases outside gene matches: 9. CDR3 size: 15 residues. Germline V gene lookup returns CDR1 SGHRS and CDR2 YFSETQ. CDR3 sequence (DNA): TGCGCCAGCAGCCCCGGGACAGGGTTAGGAGAAAAACTGTTTTTT. It yields the protein CASSPGTGLGEKLFF. The whole variable domain, remainder taken from reference TRBV5-1 and TRBJ1-4, is KAGVTQTPRYLIKTRGQQVTLSCSPISGHRSVSWYQQTPGQGLQFLFEYFSETQRNKGNFPGRFSGRQFSNSRSEMNVSTLELGDSALYLCASSPGTGLGEKLFFGSGTQLSVL.

DNA for the CDR3: TGTGCCAGTAGTGTATCCGGGACTAGCGACGTTAACTACGAGCAGTACTTC. Translation gives CASSVSGTSDVNYEQYF. This rearrangement joins TRBV19 to TRBJ2-7; 10 nucleotides line up with TRBD2. Per germline, CDR1 LNHDA and CDR2 SQIVND (reference sequence). The CDR3 has 17 residues. V dropped 5 bases and J dropped 3; count of bases not matched to a gene: 13.

This chain links TRBV29-1 with TRBJ2-4, with D uncertain. The V and J ends lost 3 bases and 12 bases respectively, with 12 bases between them. Looked up from germline, CDR1 is SQVTM and CDR2 is ANQGSEA. CDR3 length equals 11 residues. The CDR3 DNA reads as TGCAGCGTTGAGAGCCAACTGCATCAGTACTTC. It is translated as CSVESQLHQYF.

This chain links TRBV6-5 with TRBJ2-2; the match to TRBD1 covers 9 bases. The germline V gene encodes CDR1 MNHEY and CDR2 SVGAGI. The CDR3 extends over 15 amino acids. Trimming cost V 6 bases and J 4 bases; bases outside gene matches: 6. The CDR3 reads CASSSPGQGTGELFF. CDR3 sequence (DNA): TGTGCCAGCAGCAGTCCGGGACAGGGCACCGGGGAGCTGTTTTTT.

The chain carries TRBV9 and TRBJ2-3; 7 positions agree with TRBD1. This CDR3 region has 16 residues. Germline V gene lookup returns CDR1 SGDLS and CDR2 YYNGEE. V dropped 0 bases and J dropped 6; count of bases not matched to a gene: 10. The CDR3 region has the DNA TGTGCCAGCAGCGTAGTTAAAGGGGGCACCTTGGATACGCAGTATTTT. The encoded protein is CASSVVKGGTLDTQYF.

V is TRBV19 and J is TRBJ1-5; weak D call: TRBD1 (5 bases). This CDR3 region has 14 residues. Trimming removed 4 bases from V and 9 bases from J, with 16 bases in between. Germline loops: CDR1 LNHDA, CDR2 SQIVND (reference sequence). This CDR3 reads CASSKNRFSGPQHF. The CDR3 nucleotides read TGTGCCAGTAGTAAAAACAGGTTCTCGGGGCCCCAGCATTTT. The entire variable domain, with the rest obtained from reference TRBV19 and TRBJ1-5, is as follows: DGGITQSPKYLFRKEGQNVTLSCEQNLNHDAMYWYRQDPGQGLRLIYYSQIVNDFQKGDIAEGYSVSREKKESFPLTVTSAQKNPTAFYLCASSKNRFSGPQHFGDGTRLSIL.

CDR3 nucleotides: TGCGCCAGCAGTCTTGGAAGTGCCGAGGGGGCAGATACGCAGTATTTT. Translating gives CASSLGSAEGADTQYF. The chain couples TRBV5-1 to TRBJ2-3, with D maybe TRBD1 (6 bases). Germline values: CDR1 SGHRS, CDR2 YFSETQ. Trimming stripped 5 bases from V and 4 bases from J, with 20 bases between. CDR3 length: 16 amino acids.

The V and J genes are TRBV29-1 and TRBJ1-1, with D possibly TRBD1 on 5 matching bases. Between the trimmed V and J ends, which lost 4 bases and 4 bases, there was a span of 13 bases. CDR1 and CDR2 from the germline V gene are SQVTM and ANQGSEA. The CDR3 extends over 13 amino acids. The CDR3 reads CSVVSTGVTEAFF. CDR3 DNA sequence: TGCAGCGTTGTTTCTACGGGGGTCACTGAAGCTTTCTTT.

This clone was detected only once. V usage is TRBV6-5 and J usage is TRBJ2-1, with 9 bases fitting TRBD2. This CDR3 has 13 residues. The J segment lost 8 bases and the V segment lost 8 bases, leaving 7 bases of the junction unmatched. Germline values: CDR1 MNHEY, CDR2 SVGAGI. The CDR3 coding sequence is TGTGCCAGCCGCCCTAGCGGGGCCTATGAGCAGTTCTTC. It specifies CASRPSGAYEQFF.

The gene calls are TRBV6-1 and TRBJ2-3, with 7 bases identical to TRBD1. Trimming removed 5 bases from V and 3 bases from J; junction bases left unmatched: 5. CDR1 and CDR2 (germline): MNHNS, SASEGT. The CDR3 length is 14 residues. The CDR3 DNA reads TGTGCCAGCAGTCCAGGGGGAGATACAGATACGCAGTATTTT. Protein product: CASSPGGDTDTQYF.

This clone was recorded once. The chain employs TRBV7-3 and TRBJ1-2; unclear D gene. Trimming took 5 bases from V and 3 from J, leaving 10 bases between them. Germline CDR1 SGHTA, CDR2 FQGTGA. The CDR3 sequence is 13 residues long. CDR3 DNA: TGTGCCAGCAGCAAATCGGGAGACTATGGCTACACCTTC. It yields the protein CASSKSGDYGYTF.

This chain connects TRBV6-5 to TRBJ2-7, with D perhaps TRBD1 (5 bases). The V and J ends lost 2 bases and 5 bases respectively, with 13 bases between them. Germline V gives CDR1 MNHEY, CDR2 SVGAGI. The CDR3 runs to 14 residues. CDR3 sequence: CASSYSQGLDEQYF. DNA of the CDR3: TGTGCCAGCAGTTACAGCCAGGGTCTCGACGAGCAGTACTTC.

The V call is TRBV5-4, the J call TRBJ2-5, with 8 bases aligning to TRBD2. Germline assignment: CDR1 SGHNT and CDR2 YYREEE (reference sequence). The CDR3 is made up of 15 amino acids. V shed 4 bases and J 3 bases; nucleotides not matched to a gene: 8. CDR3 DNA sequence: TGTGCCAGCAGCCGTTTGGGAGCGGGAGAAGAGACCCAGTACTTC. Its protein product is CASSRLGAGEETQYF.

The CDR3 here is CASSQGLAYSYEQYF. CDR3 in DNA: TGCGCCAGCAGCCAGGGACTAGCGTACTCCTACGAGCAGTACTTC. This chain joins TRBV4-3 and TRBJ2-7; 10 bases fit TRBD2. This CDR3 spans 15 amino acids. Germline V gene sequence: CDR1 LGHNA, CDR2 YSLEER. The junction had 2 bases not matched to a gene; V was cut back by 3 bases and J by 0 bases.

The chain combines TRBV7-9 with TRBJ2-7; D remains ambiguous. Per germline, CDR1 SEHNR and CDR2 FQNEAQ (reference sequence). V was cut by 2 bases and J by 5 bases, with 10 bases left in between. This CDR3 region has 13 residues. The CDR3 DNA sequence: TGTGCCAGCAGCTTAATCGGGTTCGACGAGCAGTACTTC. It yields the protein CASSLIGFDEQYF.

This clone has just one count. The rearrangement uses TRBV18 and TRBJ2-2; 9 positions agree with TRBD1. Germline V lookup: CDR1 KGHSH, CDR2 LQKENI. The V gene end was trimmed by 0 bases and the J gene end by 4 bases; junction bases not matched to a gene: 6. The CDR3 consists of 17 residues. This chain's CDR3 is CASSPPQGQGGTGELFF. DNA for the CDR3: TGTGCCAGCTCACCACCTCAGGGACAGGGTGGCACCGGGGAGCTGTTTTTT.

The chain employs TRBV5-5 and TRBJ2-3; 11 bases map to TRBD1. The CDR3 is 16 amino acids. Germline V gives CDR1 SGHKS, CDR2 YYEKEE (reference sequence). The V gene end was trimmed by 4 bases and the J gene end by 3 bases; junction bases not matched to a gene: 7. CDR3 DNA sequence: TGTGCCAGCAGCCCAGACCGGGACAGGGGGACAGATACGCAGTATTTT. This sequence encodes CASSPDRDRGTDTQYF.